This section outlines one T cell receptor beta chain sequence together with its context. Its target is not known. Germline CDR1 reads MNHEY; CDR2 reads SMNVEV (reference sequence). The CDR3 sequence is 14 residues long. V was pared by 1 base and J by 7 bases, with 13 bases between. Measured with immunoSEQ multiplex PCR; TCRdb has only the in-frame clones, and not every one. In the table there are about 340,000 clones, 86% of which are singletons. The data derive from a study of cytomegalovirus exposure and HLA in healthy donors. Separate from the approximately 650-subject first cohort, the approximately 130-subject validation cohort was the one that the donors belonged to. Study-wide results and limits: CMV antigen specificity was confirmed in vitro for a few CMV-associated chains. TCR sequences were mostly rare, though some public TCRs occurred in many donors. The listing of 150 or so TCR beta chains classed them as cytomegalovirus-associated.

The rearrangement uses TRBV27 and TRBJ1-1; D not certain. The TCR originated in a woman between 18 and 29 years old in good health and CMV-seronegative. Sequenced sample: PBMCs. As DNA, the CDR3 is TGTGCCAGCAGTTTATACGGCGGCCGGTATGAAGCTTTCTTT. This sequence encodes CASSLYGGRYEAFF.